This paragraph covers one T cell receptor (beta chain) sequence. Every bit of the isolated RNA underwent reverse transcription, so sequencing read expressed TCRB transcripts. TCRdb's table, derived via immunoSEQ multiplex PCR, lists solely in-frame clones and lacks some. The table lists around 170,000 clones, over 7.5% of them singletons. CDR3 size: 15 residues. Trimming stripped 4 bases from V and 6 bases from J, with 18 bases between. CDR1 is LGHNA, CDR2 YNFKEQ, per germline. The sample comes from a study of beta chain features in type 1 diabetes. Study context: There were some 98 million sorted cells examined across all samples.

J is TRBJ1-2 and V is TRBV4-2, with D tentatively TRBD1 (5 bases). Sequencing input: central memory CD4+ T cells from blood. The receptor was isolated from a woman aged 18-29 years in good health. This CDR3 reads CASSLNGGAVDGYTF. The CDR3 bases are TGTGCCAGCAGCCTGAATGGAGGGGCGGTGGATGGCTACACCTTC.